This T cell receptor beta chain was captured in a study of OX40 agonist ivuxolimab in advanced cancers. The data were produced by immunoSEQ multiplex PCR, yet TCRdb's version contains in-frame clones alone and is incomplete. The profile shows some 86,000 clones, approximately 86% of them singletons. The study, taken as a whole, reports: Low clonal expansion, among the lowest seen, marked partial responders at 0.1-3.0 mg/kg.

Losses at the gene ends were 4 bases for V and 8 bases for J; bases not matched to a gene: 5. Per the germline V gene, CDR1 is LNHDA and CDR2 is SQIVND (reference sequence). The CDR3 covers 14 residues. To note about this clone: What it binds is unknown.

Source: CD4+ or CD8+ T cells sorted from blood, taken in a trial of the OX40 agonist ivuxolimab. The receptor was isolated from an adult with an advanced solid tumor such as melanoma, head and neck, liver or kidney cancer. The J gene is TRBJ2-1, the V gene TRBV19, with 10 nucleotides matching TRBD2. CDR3 amino acids: CASSRASGSYEQFF. Written as DNA, the CDR3 is TGTGCCAGTAGTAGGGCTAGCGGGAGCTATGAGCAGTTCTTC. Combining the CDR3 with reference TRBV19 and TRBJ2-1 gives the whole variable domain DGGITQSPKYLFRKEGQNVTLSCEQNLNHDAMYWYRQDPGQGLRLIYYSQIVNDFQKGDIAEGYSVSREKKESFPLTVTSAQKNPTAFYLCASSRASGSYEQFFGPGTRLTVL.